Listed below are T cell receptor beta chains from one sample, sequenced in a study of human thymus T cells. Assay: immunoSEQ multiplex PCR; the TCRdb copy retains only in-frame clones and omits some. This table has 55,000 to 85,000 clones, over 85% appearing once. The sequenced material came from thymus tissue. These TCRs come from a girl in the first two years of life with a congenital heart defect but otherwise immunologically healthy. Each CDR3 is given with its conserved first and last residue. A D gene is named only where the DNA matches it firmly. Clone size is not always given. Where it is, it says once, few, many or a class for expanded clones.

clone size: .
V gene: TRBV4-2
D gene: TRBD1
CDR3 length: 16
J gene: TRBJ2-3
CDR3 DNA: TGTGCCAGCAGCCAAGAAAGAAGGGACAGATGGGATACGCAGTATTTT
CDR3 protein: CASSQERRDRWDTQYF

clone size: .
V gene: TRBV19
D gene: TRBD1
CDR3 length: 17
J gene: TRBJ1-2
CDR3 DNA: TGTGCCAGTAGTTTGGGACAGACACACAAAGAAAACTATGGCTACACCTTC
CDR3 protein: CASSLGQTHKENYGYTF

clone size: .
V gene: TRBV6-4
D gene: TRBD1
CDR3 length: 13
J gene: TRBJ1-4
CDR3 DNA: TGTGCCAACAAACAGGGGGGGCATGAAAAACTGTTTTTT
CDR3 protein: CANKQGGHEKLFF

clone size: .
V gene: TRBV27
D gene: .
CDR3 length: 14
J gene: TRBJ2-3
CDR3 DNA: TGTGCCAGCAGTGAGCCGGGGGGCACAGATACGCAGTATTTT
CDR3 protein: CASSEPGGTDTQYF

clone size: .
V gene: TRBV18
D gene: TRBD2
CDR3 length: 15
J gene: TRBJ2-5
CDR3 DNA: TGTGCCAGCTCACCAGCGGGAGACTTCCAAGAGACCCAGTACTTC
CDR3 protein: CASSPAGDFQETQYF

clone size: .
V gene: TRBV15
D gene: .
CDR3 length: 12
J gene: TRBJ2-5
CDR3 DNA: TGTGCCATCGGTGGGGTTTGGGAGACCCAGTACTTC
CDR3 protein: CAIGGVWETQYF

clone size: .
V gene: TRBV27
D gene: .
CDR3 length: 16
J gene: TRBJ1-1
CDR3 DNA: TGTGCCAGCAGTTTATCTCCCCGGGACCCCCTGCATGAAGCTTTCTTT
CDR3 protein: CASSLSPRDPLHEAFF

clone size: .
V gene: TRBV18
D gene: TRBD2
CDR3 length: 19
J gene: TRBJ2-5
CDR3 DNA: TGTGCCAGCTCACCAAAGGGGAGGGCCCGGCGGTGGTACCAAGAGACCCAGTACTTC
CDR3 protein: CASSPKGRARRWYQETQYF

clone size: .
V gene: TRBV14
D gene: .
CDR3 length: 16
J gene: TRBJ2-7
CDR3 DNA: TGTGCCAGCAGCTACAACTCTTTTCGGGGGCCCCACGAGCAGTACTTC
CDR3 protein: CASSYNSFRGPHEQYF

clone size: .
V gene: TRBV7-2
D gene: TRBD2
CDR3 length: 18
J gene: TRBJ2-1
CDR3 DNA: TGTGCCAGCAGTTTAGACCCCCCCGCGGGAGGAACCTACAATGAGCAGTTCTTC
CDR3 protein: CASSLDPPAGGTYNEQFF

clone size: .
V gene: TRBV7-2
D gene: TRBD1
CDR3 length: 12
J gene: TRBJ1-2
CDR3 DNA: TGTGCCAGCAGCTCCGGACAGGGTGGCTACACCTTC
CDR3 protein: CASSSGQGGYTF

clone size: .
V gene: TRBV5-1
D gene: TRBD2
CDR3 length: 16
J gene: TRBJ2-3
CDR3 DNA: TGCGCCAGCAGCGAATCTAGCGGGAGGATCACAGATACGCAGTATTTT
CDR3 protein: CASSESSGRITDTQYF

clone size: .
V gene: TRBV2
D gene: TRBD1
CDR3 length: 13
J gene: TRBJ2-1
CDR3 DNA: TGTGCCAGGGACAGGGGAAGGAACAATGAGCAGTTCTTC
CDR3 protein: CARDRGRNNEQFF

clone size: .
V gene: TRBV28
D gene: TRBD2
CDR3 length: 15
J gene: TRBJ2-7
CDR3 DNA: TGTGCCAGCAGTTACGAGCGGGAGAGGGAATACGAGCAGTACTTC
CDR3 protein: CASSYEREREYEQYF

clone size: .
V gene: TRBV27
D gene: TRBD1
CDR3 length: 19
J gene: TRBJ2-1
CDR3 DNA: TGTGCCAGCAGTTCCCCCCGTCCGACAGGGCCCTCAACACACAATGAGCAGTTCTTC
CDR3 protein: CASSSPRPTGPSTHNEQFF

clone size: .
V gene: TRBV5-6
D gene: TRBD1
CDR3 length: 13
J gene: TRBJ2-5
CDR3 DNA: TGTGCCAGCAGCTTGGACAGGGGCGAGACCCAGTACTTC
CDR3 protein: CASSLDRGETQYF

clone size: .
V gene: TRBV28
D gene: TRBD1
CDR3 length: 13
J gene: TRBJ1-4
CDR3 DNA: TGTGCCAGCATGGGACAGGGCTATGAAAAACTGTTTTTT
CDR3 protein: CASMGQGYEKLFF

clone size: .
V gene: TRBV14
D gene: TRBD2
CDR3 length: 15
J gene: TRBJ2-7
CDR3 DNA: TGTGCCAGCAGCCCCGCGGGAGAAAGGACCTACGAGCAGTACTTC
CDR3 protein: CASSPAGERTYEQYF

clone size: .
V gene: TRBV15
D gene: .
CDR3 length: 16
J gene: TRBJ2-7
CDR3 DNA: TGTGCCACCAGCAGGAGACCGGGACGGAGTCCCCACGAGCAGTACTTC
CDR3 protein: CATSRRPGRSPHEQYF

clone size: .
V gene: TRBV19
D gene: .
CDR3 length: 17
J gene: TRBJ1-1
CDR3 DNA: TGTGCCAGTAGTATGGCCCCAGTCCGGGCGGTGAACACTGAAGCTTTCTTT
CDR3 protein: CASSMAPVRAVNTEAFF

clone size: .
V gene: TRBV4-1
D gene: .
CDR3 length: 16
J gene: TRBJ1-5
CDR3 DNA: TGCGCCAGCAGCCAAGAAAGTTGGGTCAGTAATCAGCCCCAGCATTTT
CDR3 protein: CASSQESWVSNQPQHF

clone size: .
V gene: TRBV19
D gene: .
CDR3 length: 15
J gene: TRBJ1-2
CDR3 DNA: TGTGCCAGTAGTACAGGGGAGACTCTATTATATGGCTACACCTTC
CDR3 protein: CASSTGETLLYGYTF

clone size: .
V gene: TRBV27
D gene: .
CDR3 length: 17
J gene: TRBJ1-4
CDR3 DNA: TGTGCCAGCAGTTTATCGCCGGAAAGGGGGACGGATGAAAAACTGTTTTTT
CDR3 protein: CASSLSPERGTDEKLFF

clone size: .
V gene: TRBV5-4
D gene: .
CDR3 length: 13
J gene: TRBJ2-3
CDR3 DNA: TGTGCCAGCAGCTTGTATGTCACAGATACGCAGTATTTT
CDR3 protein: CASSLYVTDTQYF

clone size: once
V gene: TRBV29-1
D gene: TRBD2
CDR3 length: 16
J gene: TRBJ2-5
CDR3 DNA: TGCAGCGTTGAAGATCGCACTAGCGGGAGGTCGGAGACCCAGTACTTC
CDR3 protein: CSVEDRTSGRSETQYF

clone size: .
V gene: TRBV28
D gene: .
CDR3 length: 10
J gene: TRBJ2-7
CDR3 DNA: TGTGCCAGCGGGGGGTACGAGCAGTACTTC
CDR3 protein: CASGGYEQYF

clone size: .
V gene: TRBV9
D gene: .
CDR3 length: 15
J gene: TRBJ1-2
CDR3 DNA: TGTGCCAGCAGCGTAGATGCTTGGCAGGGAAGGAGCTACACCTTC
CDR3 protein: CASSVDAWQGRSYTF

clone size: .
V gene: TRBV14
D gene: .
CDR3 length: 15
J gene: TRBJ2-3
CDR3 DNA: TGTGCCAGCAGTCACGGGACTGCCCAAACAGATACGCAGTATTTT
CDR3 protein: CASSHGTAQTDTQYF

clone size: .
V gene: TRBV15
D gene: .
CDR3 length: 17
J gene: TRBJ1-4
CDR3 DNA: TGTGCCACCAGCAGAGATGTCGGGGCCTGGCGAGGGGAAAAACTGTTTTTT
CDR3 protein: CATSRDVGAWRGEKLFF

clone size: .
V gene: TRBV7-9
D gene: TRBD2
CDR3 length: 17
J gene: TRBJ2-1
CDR3 DNA: TGTGCCAGCAGCTCCCACCCCGGACTAGCGGCGTACAATGAGCAGTTCTTC
CDR3 protein: CASSSHPGLAAYNEQFF

clone size: .
V gene: TRBV5-6
D gene: .
CDR3 length: 16
J gene: TRBJ2-7
CDR3 DNA: TGTGCCAGCAGCTTGGCAGGGGCCTACATCTCCTACGAGCAGTACTTC
CDR3 protein: CASSLAGAYISYEQYF

clone size: .
V gene: TRBV10-3
D gene: TRBD1
CDR3 length: 12
J gene: TRBJ1-2
CDR3 DNA: TGTGCCATCACATCGACAGGGAACGGCTACACCTTC
CDR3 protein: CAITSTGNGYTF

clone size: once
V gene: TRBV19
D gene: .
CDR3 length: 15
J gene: TRBJ1-5
CDR3 DNA: TGTGCCAGTAGTATCATTCGGAGTAGCAATCAGCCCCAGCATTTT
CDR3 protein: CASSIIRSSNQPQHF

clone size: .
V gene: TRBV19
D gene: .
CDR3 length: 14
J gene: TRBJ2-1
CDR3 DNA: TGTGCCACCCAGCGGGCAGGGTCGAACGGTGAGCAGTTCTTC
CDR3 protein: CATQRAGSNGEQFF

clone size: .
V gene: TRBV28
D gene: TRBD1
CDR3 length: 20
J gene: TRBJ2-5
CDR3 DNA: TGTGCCAGCAGTTTATTGGATAGGAGCCGACAGGGAAGGGGACAAGAGACCCAGTACTTC
CDR3 protein: CASSLLDRSRQGRGQETQYF

clone size: .
V gene: TRBV5-6
D gene: TRBD2
CDR3 length: 15
J gene: TRBJ2-7
CDR3 DNA: TGTGCCAGCAGCTTGGGGCTAGCGGAATCCTACGAGCAGTACTTC
CDR3 protein: CASSLGLAESYEQYF

clone size: .
V gene: TRBV27
D gene: .
CDR3 length: 14
J gene: TRBJ2-7
CDR3 DNA: TGTGCCAGCAGCGGATTCCAGGGAAACTACGAGCAGTACTTC
CDR3 protein: CASSGFQGNYEQYF

clone size: .
V gene: TRBV7-9
D gene: TRBD1
CDR3 length: 17
J gene: TRBJ2-2
CDR3 DNA: TGTGCCAGCAGTACCATAATCGGGACAGGGGTAACCGGGGAGCTGTTTTTT
CDR3 protein: CASSTIIGTGVTGELFF

clone size: .
V gene: TRBV7-6
D gene: TRBD1
CDR3 length: 15
J gene: TRBJ2-5
CDR3 DNA: TGTGCCAGCAGCTTCGGGACAGGGGGCCAAGAGACCCAGTACTTC
CDR3 protein: CASSFGTGGQETQYF

clone size: .
V gene: TRBV10-2
D gene: .
CDR3 length: 21
J gene: TRBJ1-2
CDR3 DNA: TGCGCCAGCAGAGGAAGGACCGCGAGGTGGAACCAGCTGATAGCTAACTATGGCTACACCTTC
CDR3 protein: CASRGRTARWNQLIANYGYTF

clone size: .
V gene: TRBV11-2
D gene: .
CDR3 length: 15
J gene: TRBJ2-7
CDR3 DNA: TGTGCCAGCAGCCCGGCCGTGGAAGCGGACTACGAGCAGTACTTC
CDR3 protein: CASSPAVEADYEQYF

clone size: .
V gene: TRBV19
D gene: .
CDR3 length: 13
J gene: TRBJ1-5
CDR3 DNA: TGTGCCAGTAAAGGGGGACTAACAGGGATCAAGCATTTT
CDR3 protein: CASKGGLTGIKHF

clone size: once
V gene: TRBV7-6
D gene: TRBD1
CDR3 length: 15
J gene: TRBJ1-2
CDR3 DNA: TGTGCCAGCAGCTTGGTGGGACAGGTGTCCTGGGGCTACACCTTC
CDR3 protein: CASSLVGQVSWGYTF

clone size: .
V gene: TRBV11-2
D gene: TRBD1
CDR3 length: 14
J gene: TRBJ2-1
CDR3 DNA: TGTGCCAGCAGCCTTGGGACAGGGGGCAATGAGCAGTTCTTC
CDR3 protein: CASSLGTGGNEQFF

clone size: .
V gene: TRBV2
D gene: .
CDR3 length: 13
J gene: TRBJ1-1
CDR3 DNA: TGTGCCAGCAGCCCCGCGGCTGTCGCTGAAGCTTTCTTT
CDR3 protein: CASSPAAVAEAFF

clone size: .
V gene: TRBV7-9
D gene: .
CDR3 length: 15
J gene: TRBJ2-7
CDR3 DNA: TGTGCCAGCAGCCCCAGGGTAGCGGAGCGCTACGAGCAGTACTTC
CDR3 protein: CASSPRVAERYEQYF

clone size: .
V gene: TRBV28
D gene: .
CDR3 length: 12
J gene: TRBJ1-2
CDR3 DNA: TGTGCCAGCAGGAAGGGGTCCTATGGCTACACCTTC
CDR3 protein: CASRKGSYGYTF

clone size: .
V gene: TRBV7-3
D gene: .
CDR3 length: 17
J gene: TRBJ2-2
CDR3 DNA: TGTGCCAGCAGCCTCCCCTATCCGGGGAGTGACACCGGGGAGCTGTTTTTT
CDR3 protein: CASSLPYPGSDTGELFF

clone size: .
V gene: TRBV5-8
D gene: .
CDR3 length: 14
J gene: TRBJ1-1
CDR3 DNA: TGTGCCAGCAGCTTGTTGCGGGGTCCCACTGAAGCTTTCTTT
CDR3 protein: CASSLLRGPTEAFF

clone size: .
V gene: TRBV19
D gene: TRBD1
CDR3 length: 15
J gene: TRBJ2-7
CDR3 DNA: TGTGCCAGTAGTCCGACAGGGGTAGTGTTCTACGAGCAGTACTTC
CDR3 protein: CASSPTGVVFYEQYF